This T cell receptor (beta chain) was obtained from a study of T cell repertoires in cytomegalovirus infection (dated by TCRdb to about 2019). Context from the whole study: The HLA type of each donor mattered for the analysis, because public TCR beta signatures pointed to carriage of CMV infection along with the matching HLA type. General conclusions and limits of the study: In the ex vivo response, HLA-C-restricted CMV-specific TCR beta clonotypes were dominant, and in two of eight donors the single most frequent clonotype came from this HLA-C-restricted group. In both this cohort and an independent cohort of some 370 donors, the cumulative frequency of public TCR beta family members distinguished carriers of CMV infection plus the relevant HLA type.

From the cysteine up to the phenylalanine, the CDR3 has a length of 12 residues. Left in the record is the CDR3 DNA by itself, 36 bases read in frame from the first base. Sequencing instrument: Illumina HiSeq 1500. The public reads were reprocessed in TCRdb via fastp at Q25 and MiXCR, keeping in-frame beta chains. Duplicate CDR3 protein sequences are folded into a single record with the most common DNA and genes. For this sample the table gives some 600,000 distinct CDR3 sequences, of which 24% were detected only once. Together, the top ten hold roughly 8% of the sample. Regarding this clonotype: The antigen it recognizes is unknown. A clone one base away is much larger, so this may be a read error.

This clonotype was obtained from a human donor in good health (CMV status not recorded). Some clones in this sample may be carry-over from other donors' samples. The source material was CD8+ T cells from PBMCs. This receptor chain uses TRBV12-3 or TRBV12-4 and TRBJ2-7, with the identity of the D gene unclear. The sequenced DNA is TGTGTCAGCAGTTTAAGGACCTACGAGCAGTACTTC. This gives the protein CVSSLRTYEQYF.